Detailed here is one TCR beta chain. The data were taken from a study of technical replicates of blood from a handful of donors. Clones were sequenced by immunoSEQ multiplex PCR, and TCRdb holds only the in-frame ones, with some missing. The data show 72,000 or so clones, just under 95% seen once. The CDR3 totals 17 residues. J was trimmed by 6 bases and V by 0 bases; bases with no gene match: 10. In germline, CDR1 is PRHDT, CDR2 FYEKMQ (reference sequence). This chain uses TRBV13 with TRBJ1-5; 8 bases align to TRBD1. The TCR originated in a human donor in good health. Sequenced sample: T cells isolated from PBMCs. The CDR3 here is CASSLGLGQGITQPQHF. In DNA form, the CDR3 reads TGTGCCAGCAGCTTAGGCCTCGGACAGGGTATTACTCAGCCCCAGCATTTT.